The source of this T cell receptor (beta chain) is a study of cytomegalovirus exposure and HLA in healthy donors (dated by TCRdb to the late 2010s). In terms of the full investigation: According to an earlier analysis of 550 to 750 of the donors, about 170 million T cells yielded 120 million or so unique TCR beta sequences and about 300 Gb of sequence data. About 280 gigabases of sequencing data and 70 million to 95 million unique TCR sequences made up an early release that covered approximately 700 HLA-typed donors. The genetic ancestry cluster associated with self-reported Caucasian donors included about four fifths of the roughly 360 genotyped donors. The study aimed to test whether signatures of past pathogen exposure could be identified by cataloging public T cell receptors. Using immunosequencing, the study profiled T cell repertoires from about 650 subjects and related those repertoires to cytomegalovirus serostatus. In addition to the first cohort of roughly 670 subjects, a separate validation cohort of 130 or so different subjects was used. To predict cytomegalovirus infection status, the study combined high-throughput TCR immunosequencing, statistical association of individual TCRs with disease status, and machine learning. A later analysis re-analyzed previously published TCR beta repertoires from about 600 donors and added high-resolution HLA genotyping to study TCR occurrence patterns. Rather than using new phenotypic data, the later analysis identified candidate immune exposures from TCR beta sequences and from how often those sequences occurred across donors. To decide whether each TCR beta V gene segment behaved as functional or pseudogenic, an earlier analysis of some 600 of the donors relied on high-throughput TCR beta sequencing. Donor age, sex, ethnicity and CMV serostatus were compiled together with the repertoire data. In a later genetic analysis, genome-wide SNP genotypes for about three fifths of the roughly 670 donors were used, and that subset was treated as a discovery cohort. Every repertoire in the discovery cohort had been generated on one and the same sequencing platform. Both class I and class II loci were covered by HLA typing, at four-digit resolution. Typing coverage differed by locus: A, B, C, DRB1 and DQB1 were typed in about 629-630 donors, DQA1 in 522, DPA1 in approximately 610, and DPB1 in roughly 450. Because of strong linkage in the cohort, roughly five DR-DQ haplotypes were treated as single units for association and clustering. Among a few hundred genotyped donors of the cohort, an average of roughly 240,000 unique TCR beta nucleotide sequences were sequenced per donor, around 18% of them non-productive. Broad study findings and their caveats: Roughly uniform sequencing depth across donors was assumed in presence/absence analyses, although this assumption may not hold. When HLA alleles, especially DR and DQ, strongly co-occurred, TCR associations were difficult to assign to individual alleles. Several of the top co-occurrence clusters appeared to be linked to parvovirus B19, influenza, CMV and Epstein-Barr virus, according to a later analysis. Cytomegalovirus status was reported to be diagnosed by the classifier with high specificity and sensitivity in both the original and validation cohorts. Broadly in line with IMGT annotations, most TCR beta V segments showed up in productive rearrangements about 87% or about 30% of the time in an earlier analysis of several hundred of the donors. Compared with the 666-donor mean, donors in an Asian-associated ancestry cluster had fewer N-insertions in productive TCRs, according to a later genetic analysis. HLA typing was unavailable for some donors at each locus, so association tests used only the typed subset. The study gave a list of about 160 TCR beta chains associated with cytomegalovirus. The 87-base-pair reads could not distinguish some IMGT-functional V segments, including TRBV6-2 and TRBV6-3, so those segments were excluded. A later analysis found that TCR association rates varied across HLA loci, with DRB1 alleles showing the most associated TCRs and HLA-C alleles the fewest. V-gene and J-gene trimming of TCR beta chains was associated with a missense DCLRE1C variant in a later genetic analysis, and the association was replicated in an independent cohort. The authors suggested that the approach could potentially be generalized to other disease states and immunological phenotypes. Because counts were too low, 15 or so rarely observed V segments, including chromosome 9 orphons, were excluded from the earlier analysis of around 640 of the donors. For the cohort, immune exposure information was limited to CMV serostatus. In a later analysis, 15,000 to 20,000 TCR beta sequences were associated with specific HLA alleles at a false discovery rate of 0.05. Most TCR sequences were seen in very few donors, while some public TCRs were found in many individuals. Only TCR beta chains were sequenced in this cohort, and the absence of alpha or paired-chain data limited detectable features. Most CMV-associated TCR beta chains appeared to be HLA-restricted in a later analysis, and the HLA associations seemed to be driven largely by CMV exposure. Linkage disequilibrium might explain the correlated functional status among segregating V segments, but an unknown experimental factor could not be excluded. In vitro tests confirmed that a few of the cytomegalovirus-associated TCR beta chains recognize cytomegalovirus antigens. Compared with equally common non-associated chains, HLA-associated TCR beta chains in a later analysis were more clonally expanded and had lower generation probabilities. A group of highly shared sequence variants was considered likely to be a technical artifact of the sequencing pipeline. A further reported finding was that TCR beta sequences accurately predicted the HLA-A and HLA-B alleles for most subjects in the first cohort.

The receptor library was made with the immunoSEQ multiplex PCR assay. For the multiplex PCR, a mixture combining 60 forward primers for TCR Vbeta segments and 13 reverse primers for TCR Jbeta segments was used. Amplification of the CDR3 region of rearranged TCR beta genes was performed with a multiplex PCR assay on genomic DNA. The amplified TCR beta libraries were sequenced on the Illumina HiSeq System as 87-base-pair reads. In the paper's pipeline: In a later analysis, 77 million or so unique TCR beta chains were counted across the approximately 670 repertoires, and roughly 11 million of these chains were shared by at least two donors. Raw reads were error-corrected and collapsed into unique sequences with a nearest-neighbor algorithm that merged closely related sequences to remove PCR and sequencing errors. Alignment of CDR3 sequences to IMGT reference sequences was used to assign V, D and J gene segments. For a sequence to be retained, at least a six-nucleotide match to both a V gene segment and a J gene segment was required. Rearrangements were called productive when the CDR3 lacked stop codons and stayed in frame with V and J; all others were non-productive. Following IMGT convention, CDR3 was defined as the stretch from the second conserved V-encoded cysteine up to the conserved J-encoded phenylalanine. The earlier analysis of a few hundred of the donors excluded any sequence lacking an unambiguous match to a single V gene segment. An earlier analysis of about 590 of the donors classified V segments as functional when productive rearrangements were above 56.7% and as segregating when the standard deviation between donors was above 5%. A statistical classification framework was built for diagnosing cytomegalovirus status from the catalog of TCR beta chain sequences. In a later analysis, V and J genes were assigned by comparing TCR nucleotide sequences against IMGT/GENE-DB human TR gene sequences. Using the TCRdist pipeline, a later analysis assigned CDR3 sequences along with most-parsimonious VDJ recombination scenarios. In a later analysis, each TCR beta chain was defined by its CDR3 amino acid sequence together with its V-gene family, and reads lacking a unique V-gene family were excluded. In a later analysis, 450 to 600 highly shared, low-generation-probability nucleotide sequences were removed to address suspected cross-contamination and a sequencing artifact. In a later analysis, a clonal expansion index was calculated for each public chain from normalized within-repertoire ranks of inferred template counts. A later analysis computed generation probabilities with a VDJ recombination model fitted to out-of-frame rearrangements, and checked the results against IGoR. In a later analysis, hypergeometric tests were used to score TCR-TCR, TCR-HLA and TCR-CMV co-occurrence, with a repertoire-size bias correction applied to TCR pairs. A later analysis estimated false discovery rates by permuting HLA or CMV assignments 20 times. A later analysis grouped co-occurring TCRs with DBSCAN, adding TCRdist sequence similarity when clustering within HLA-allele-positive subsets. Co-occurrence clustering excluded repertoires with fewer than 30,000 or more than 120,000 public chains, plus five with anomalous nucleotide sharing. What TCRdb holds here is the immuneACCESS table cut down to in-frame rearrangements. Part of the clones is not present; checked against another copy, under half of the missing clones reflect an unresolved V gene, and the others are unexplained. That table furnishes V, J and clone size, whereas the DNA furnished D and trimming. The sample table contains roughly 160,000 clones; only one count was recorded for 75% to 85% of them. The top ten constitute approximately 4.8% of the sample.

With regard to this clone: What antigen it recognizes has not been identified. No base-level quality is on record; no much larger clone is a single base apart.

Trimming removed 6 bases from V and 5 bases from J; the gene matches leave 7 bases unexplained. The CDR3 starts with the cysteine, ends with the phenylalanine, and has 13 residues. Left in the record is the CDR3 DNA by itself, 39 bases read in frame from the first base. CDR1 and CDR2 were assigned from the germline V gene as ENHRY and SYGVKD. The cohort was made up of roughly 670 healthy bone marrow donors. Cohort members were all nominally healthy when sampled, although unrecorded immune exposures were likely present. The donor was CMV seronegative and was included in the group of a few hundred seronegative cohort members. Every donor gave a peripheral blood sample, and the peripheral blood mononuclear cells from that sample were used for TCR beta sequencing. Genomic DNA was extracted from the blood cell samples with the Qiagen DNeasy Blood Extraction Kit.

The chain links TRBV10-3 with TRBJ2-7; 7 junctional bases match TRBD1. What was sequenced was PBMCs. The TCR was taken from a man younger than 40 in good health and CMV-seronegative. The base sequence is TGTGCCATCAGGCTAGGGGGCGCGAACGAGCAGTACTTC. Translated, it reads CAIRLGGANEQYF.